A few counts support the clone carrying this TCR beta chain. This sample was taken from a study of blood T cell repertoires in COVID-19. Study summary: Nucleic acid was either cDNA or gDNA, and it came from T cells, B-cell-depleted T cells, or PBMCs.

The trim removed 0 bases at V and 1 base at J, leaving 4 bases unmatched. Germline V CDR1 and CDR2: SGHNT, YYREEE (reference sequence). The CDR3 spans 16 residues. Profiled with immunoSEQ multiplex PCR; TCRdb holds only in-frame clones, not every one. The sample shows some 120,000 clones, about nine tenths of them seen only once. The TCR sequence derives from a man aged 40-55 years with acute or convalescent COVID-19. The source material was peripheral blood. The chain joins TRBV5-4 to TRBJ1-3, with 7 bases aligning to TRBD1. The CDR3 DNA is TGTGCCAGCAGCTTGGAAGGGGGCAGTTCTGGAAACACCATATATTTT. Its translation: CASSLEGGSSGNTIYF.